This T cell receptor beta chain was identified during a study of CD8 T cells in Susac syndrome (dated by TCRdb to between 2017 and 2020). Study-level background: Repertoire sequencing was used to test whether CD8+ T cell activation and differentiation in Susac syndrome was antigen driven. Results the study describes overall, beyond this receptor: The number of individuals in the TCR sequencing and HLA analysis was acknowledged as relatively small.

Peripheral blood CD8+ and CD4+ T cells from healthy donors, Susac syndrome patients and multiple sclerosis patients were profiled using high-throughput TCR beta sequencing. Multiple sclerosis controls were treatment-naive patients with stable or active relapsing-remitting disease fulfilling revised McDonald criteria. Bulk CD8+ and CD4+ T cells were purified magnetically by negative isolation, whereas CD8+ TEMRA cells were enriched by FACS. Blood was drawn into EDTA tubes, processed within 24 hours, and PBMCs were isolated by density gradient centrifugation. PBMCs intended for TCR sequencing were cryopreserved in liquid nitrogen and thawed later in a water bath at 37 degrees C. The sorted or isolated CD4+, CD8+ and CD8+ TEMRA cells had a purity of 90% or higher. RNA was extracted using the RNeasy kit, and 0.5 to 1 microgram was reverse transcribed with random hexamers. The immunoSEQ multiplex PCR assay, which covers 54 Vbeta and 13 Jbeta segments, was used to amplify TCR beta CDR3 regions. PCR amplification bias was corrected using a synthetic template baseline for primer optimization and computational correction. The study's processing was this. Reads were annotated to V, D and J genes according to IMGT and were analyzed with immunoSEQ Analyzer, with only productive sequences retained. To calculate clonality, Shannon entropy was normalized by log2 of the number of productive unique sequences and then subtracted from one. For each patient and control, public and private clones were evaluated among the 100 most prevalent clones. A clone was defined as Susac-specific if it was absent from the healthy and MS cohorts, from some 1,100 published viral clones and from other ImmuneACCESS disease sequences. Using fastp trimming at Q25 and MiXCR clonotype assembly, TCRdb reanalyzed the public sequencing data and kept in-frame beta chains. Rows merge per CDR3 protein into single entries with the most common DNA and genes. The V and J calls reflect TCRdb's pipeline rather than the authors' work. Counted in this sample were around 120,000 distinct CDR3 sequences; around 92% of them appeared once. The ten largest clonotypes hold 0.093% of the sample.

Turning to this clonotype: Its recognized antigen is unknown. Per-nucleotide qualities are absent, and no much larger clonotype sits a single base away.

Material for sequencing was CD4+ T cells from PBMCs. This clonotype was obtained from a human donor with multiple sclerosis.

In nucleotides, the sequence is TGTGCCAGCAGCTTGTCGGGGGGTACCTCCTACGAGCAGTACTTC. It codes for CASSLSGGTSYEQYF. The chain uses TRBV7-9 and TRBJ2-7, with 7 central nucleotides matching TRBD2. Trimming leaves V shorter by 3 bases and J shorter by 0 bases, with the junction holding 5 bases beyond the gene matches. The CDR3 runs 15 residues from the cysteine to the phenylalanine. Of the read, only the CDR3 DNA is kept; its 45 bases are in frame from base 1. The CDR1 and CDR2 encoded by the germline V gene (reference sequence) are SEHNR and FQNEAQ.